Listed here are 24 T cell receptor beta chains from one sample, sequenced in a study of blood T cell repertoires in COVID-19. The repertoire was sequenced with immunoSEQ multiplex PCR; TCRdb's copy has only in-frame clones and lacks some. This table holds around 400,000 clones, roughly nine tenths found once. The sequencing input was PBMCs or T cells enriched from blood (not recorded which). The receptors originated from a woman younger than 45 who had recovered from COVID-19.

This chain links TRBV24-1 with TRBJ2-1; TRBD1 matches at 8 bases. The CDR3 contains 14 residues. V lost 3 bases to trimming and J lost 8 bases; unmatched junction nucleotides: 5. Germline values: CDR1 KGHDR, CDR2 SFDVKD. The CDR3 coding sequence is TGTGCCACCAGTGATCGAGACAGGGGTCATGAGCAGTTCTTC. Translated, it gives CATSDRDRGHEQFF.

This chain joins TRBV5-5 and TRBJ1-2, with 8 nucleotides matching TRBD1. The V gene's germline CDR1 is SGHKS and CDR2 YYEKEE (reference sequence). Trimming at V came to 1 base and at J to 5 bases, leaving 4 bases not matched to a gene. This CDR3 has 14 amino acids. CDR3 DNA: TGTGCCAGCAGCTTGAACACAGGGGGTTATGGCTACACCTTC. This sequence encodes CASSLNTGGYGYTF.

The chain combines TRBV28 with TRBJ1-2, with 7 positions matching TRBD1. Germline trimming cut 3 bases from V and 0 bases from J; bases unmatched to any gene: 10. CDR1 is MDHEN and CDR2 is SYDVKM in the germline V gene. This CDR3 contains 17 residues. The CDR3 nucleotides are TGTGCCAGCAGTTTGAATCAGGGGGTGGATTCTAACTATGGCTACACCTTC. Amino acid sequence: CASSLNQGVDSNYGYTF.

The V call is TRBV16, the J call TRBJ2-4; 7 bases fit TRBD2. Germline lookup yields CDR1 KGHSY and CDR2 FQNENV. This CDR3 region has 13 residues. The V gene end was trimmed by 2 bases and the J gene end by 11 bases; junction bases not matched to a gene: 6. The CDR3 bases are TGTGCCAGCAGCCAAGGGGGGGGAAAGCTTCAGTACTTC. It translates to CASSQGGGKLQYF.

The chain has TRBV6-5 and TRBJ1-2, with 7 bases matching TRBD1. Germline lookup yields CDR1 MNHEY and CDR2 SVGAGI. CDR3 length: 11 residues. V dropped 6 bases and J dropped 8; count of bases not matched to a gene: 3. CDR3 sequence reads: CASRRGQGYTF. The CDR3 DNA sequence: TGTGCCAGCAGGAGGGGGCAGGGCTACACCTTC.

V gene TRBV24-1 combines with J gene TRBJ2-5; TRBD1 is a possible D gene (6 bases). The CDR3 is 16 amino acids. The V gene's germline CDR1 is KGHDR and CDR2 SFDVKD. V gave up 4 bases and J gave up 2 bases, with 16 bases separating them. The CDR3 loop reads CATSDHTRQAQETQYF. DNA of the CDR3: TGTGCCACCAGTGACCACACCCGACAGGCACAAGAGACCCAGTACTTC.

The rearrangement links TRBV11-1 to TRBJ2-1, with D possibly being TRBD2 (6 bases). Germline V CDR1 and CDR2: SGHAT, FQDESV (reference sequence). This CDR3 spans 13 amino acids. V gave up 3 bases and J gave up 6 bases, with 9 bases separating them. The CDR3 nucleotides read TGTGCCAGCAGCTTTGGCGGGGCCAATGAGCAGTTCTTC. This encodes CASSFGGANEQFF.

The rearrangement uses TRBV11-2 and TRBJ2-2, with D unresolved. V lost 2 bases and J 4 bases, leaving 5 bases between the germline ends. The CDR3 is 13 amino acids. Germline lookup yields CDR1 SGHAT and CDR2 FQNNGV. CDR3 amino acids: CASSLLSTGELFF. The CDR3 DNA follows: TGTGCCAGCAGCTTACTTAGCACCGGGGAGCTGTTTTTT.

CDR3 sequence: CASSITGGNTGELFF. The CDR3 nucleotides read TGTGCCAGTAGTATAACAGGGGGCAACACCGGGGAGCTGTTTTTT. The V gene is TRBV19, the J gene TRBJ2-2, with 9 bases lining up with TRBD1. This CDR3 has 15 residues. V lost 2 bases to trimming and J lost 2 bases; unmatched junction nucleotides: 0. CDR1 is LNHDA and CDR2 is SQIVND in the germline V gene (reference sequence).

This sequence joins TRBV5-1 and TRBJ2-7, with 14 nucleotides matching TRBD2. V lost 4 bases to trimming and J lost 6 bases; unmatched junction nucleotides: 6. Germline CDR1 SGHRS, CDR2 YFSETQ. The CDR3 is 15 amino acids. Here the CDR3 reads CASSPGLAGGLEQYF. The CDR3, as DNA: TGCGCCAGCAGCCCAGGACTAGCGGGAGGTCTCGAGCAGTACTTC.

The chain employs TRBV5-8 and TRBJ1-2; D gene unclear. The V and J ends lost 1 base and 4 bases respectively, with 5 bases between them. The CDR3 contains 12 residues. CDR1 SGHTS and CDR2 YDEGEE come from the germline V gene. CDR3 sequence (DNA): TGTGCCAGCAGCTTGACCGGCTATGGCTACACCTTC. Translation: CASSLTGYGYTF.

The chain combines TRBV7-3 with TRBJ1-6; possible D gene TRBD1, 6 bases. V lost 4 bases and J 10 bases, leaving 14 bases between the germline ends. Per the germline V gene, CDR1 is SGHTA and CDR2 is FQGTGA. The CDR3 has 14 amino acids. CDR3 in DNA: TGTGCCAGCAGCTCCCAACCGGGGGGCTCACCCCTCCACTTT. Its translation is CASSSQPGGSPLHF. The entire variable domain, with the rest obtained from reference TRBV7-3 and TRBJ1-6, is as follows: GAGVSQTPSNKVTEKGKYVELRCDPISGHTALYWYRQSLGQGPEFLIYFQGTGAADDSGLPNDRFFAVRPEGSVSTLKIQRTERGDSAVYLCASSSQPGGSPLHFGNGTRLTVT.

This clone showed up just once. CDR3 DNA sequence: TGCGCCAGCAGATCGGTCCTGGGGGGCACTGAAGCTTTCTTT. Translating it yields CASRSVLGGTEAFF. V usage is TRBV5-1 and J usage is TRBJ1-1, with D possibly matching TRBD1 (5 bases). Germline CDR1 reads SGHRS; CDR2 reads YFSETQ. The CDR3 is 14 amino acids. Trimming pared 5 bases from V and 4 bases from J, leaving 15 bases between.

The chain uses TRBV7-3 and TRBJ2-1; D uncertain. This CDR3 is built from 12 residues. Germline V gene sequence: CDR1 SGHTA, CDR2 FQGTGA. V shed 6 bases and J shed 9 bases, with 12 bases lying between them. The CDR3 loop is CASSLSWSEQFF. DNA for the CDR3: TGTGCCAGCAGTCTCAGCTGGAGTGAGCAGTTCTTC.

V and J are TRBV7-2 and TRBJ2-1; possible D gene TRBD1, 6 bases. The CDR3 runs 16 residues. Germline V gives CDR1 SGHTA, CDR2 FQGNSA. V was trimmed by 3 bases and J by 4 bases, leaving 16 bases between them. CDR3 sequence: CASSLSPWTDYNEQFF. The CDR3 DNA sequence: TGTGCCAGCAGCTTGTCCCCCTGGACAGATTACAATGAGCAGTTCTTC.

This clone has just a few counts. The rearrangement links TRBV7-3 to TRBJ2-1; 11 nucleotides align to TRBD2. Germline assignment: CDR1 SGHTA and CDR2 FQGTGA. Trimming removed 4 bases from V and 7 bases from J; junction bases left unmatched: 9. CDR3 size: 16 residues. CDR3 loop: CASSSFGLAGSNEQFF. CDR3 coding DNA: TGTGCCAGCAGCTCCTTCGGACTAGCGGGCTCGAATGAGCAGTTCTTC.

This rearrangement joins TRBV10-3 to TRBJ1-5; TRBD1 agrees at 7 bases. This CDR3 spans 15 amino acids. V trimming: 10 bases; J trimming: 6 bases; junction bases outside the gene matches: 15. Germline V gene data show CDR1 as ENHRY and CDR2 as SYGVKD. The CDR3 DNA sequence: TGTGCCACTTGCCTCGGACAGGATGGAATTCAGCCCCAGCATTTT. Protein: CATCLGQDGIQPQHF.

The count of this clone is one. The chain recombines TRBV10-1 with TRBJ2-3, with D perhaps TRBD2 (6 bases). Germline V gives CDR1 WNHNN, CDR2 SYGVQD (reference sequence). This CDR3 spans 15 amino acids. V lost 1 base and J 8 bases, leaving 16 bases between the germline ends. The CDR3 DNA sequence: TGCGCCAGCAGTGAGTTTGGTAGCGGCGACGGTACGCAGTATTTT. It yields the protein CASSEFGSGDGTQYF.

The rearrangement joins TRBV30 to TRBJ1-5; 7 positions match TRBD1. The junction had 13 bases not matched to a gene; V was cut back by 5 bases and J by 9 bases. This CDR3 contains 14 residues. CDR1 is GTSNPN and CDR2 is SVGIG in the germline V gene (reference sequence). The CDR3 region has the DNA TGTGCCTGGCGTTACCCGGACAGGCCTGGGCCCCAGCATTTT. This gives the protein CAWRYPDRPGPQHF.

CDR3 sequence: CASSYDRRVFF. CDR3 bases: TGTGCCAGCAGTTACGACAGGCGGGTGTTTTTT. The chain has TRBV6-6 and TRBJ1-4; possibly TRBD1 for D (6 bases). V lost 2 bases and J lost 15, with 10 bases in between. Germline values: CDR1 MNHNY, CDR2 SVGAGI (reference sequence). The CDR3 loop spans 11 amino acids.

A few counts support this clone. The chain couples TRBV7-2 to TRBJ1-2; TRBD1 might be the D (5 bases). V was cut by 6 bases and J by 8 bases, with 19 bases left in between. The CDR3 totals 14 residues. CDR1 and CDR2 from the germline V gene are SGHTA and FQGNSA. CDR3 residues: CASRPSGGFSGYTF. DNA for the CDR3: TGTGCCAGCAGACCTTCCGGGGGATTTAGCGGCTACACCTTC. The complete variable domain, with remaining parts taken from reference TRBV7-2 and TRBJ1-2, reads GAGVSQSPSNKVTEKGKDVELRCDPISGHTALYWYRQSLGQGLEFLIYFQGNSAPDKSGLPSDRFSAERTGGSVSTLTIQRTQQEDSAVYLCASRPSGGFSGYTFGSGTRLTVV.

This chain connects TRBV27 to TRBJ2-5, with 7 positions matching TRBD1. J lost 5 bases, V lost 5 bases, and 11 bases had no gene match. Germline V gene sequence: CDR1 MNHEY, CDR2 SMNVEV (reference sequence). The CDR3 is 15 residues long. The CDR3 here is CASSPYRGLGETQYF. The CDR3 coding sequence is TGTGCCAGCAGTCCGTACAGGGGCTTAGGGGAGACCCAGTACTTC.

The CDR3 DNA is TGTGCCAGCAGGTACAGCGGGAGGGTTTACGAGCAGTACTTC. It encodes CASRYSGRVYEQYF. V is TRBV6-5 and J is TRBJ2-7; TRBD2 matches at 10 bases. The germline CDR1 and CDR2 sequences are MNHEY and SVGAGI. V lost 6 bases, J lost 4 bases, and 6 bases stayed unmatched. The CDR3 length is 14 residues.

V gene TRBV7-9 combines with J gene TRBJ1-4; 11 nucleotides line up with TRBD1. Germline V gives CDR1 SEHNR, CDR2 FQNEAQ (reference sequence). V shed 5 bases and J 7 bases; nucleotides not matched to a gene: 9. This CDR3 spans 16 amino acids. CDR3 nucleotides: TGTGCCAGCAGCCAGTCCCGGGACAGGGGGACTGAAAAACTGTTTTTT. This translates into CASSQSRDRGTEKLFF.